The rows below give T cell receptor beta chains drawn from one sample of a study of blood T cell repertoires in COVID-19. Sequencing used immunoSEQ multiplex PCR; TCRdb keeps in-frame clones, though not all of them. The sample shows under 85,000 clones, roughly 78% of them seen only once. The sequenced sample consisted of peripheral blood. The receptors were gathered from a human donor in a cohort sampled during active COVID-19. Each CDR3 is given with its conserved first and last residue. Each record gives: clone size, V gene, J gene, D gene, CDR3 DNA, CDR3 protein. A D gene is named only where the DNA matches it firmly. Some rows mark clone size as missing; the rest say once, few, many or name a class of expanded clone.

NA	TRBV5-6	TRBJ2-2	NA	TGTGCCAGCTCGAGAGTCACCGGGGAGCTGTTTTTT	CASSRVTGELFF
NA	TRBV23-1	TRBJ2-2	NA	TGCGCCAGCAGTCAATCGTTAGGGAAGGGGGAGTTACACCGGGAGCTGTTTTTT	CASSQSLGKGELHRELFF
NA	TRBV19	TRBJ2-1	NA	TGTGCCAGTAGTATAGTAGGCGGAAAACATAGCTCCTACAATGAGCAGTTCTTC	CASSIVGGKHSSYNEQFF
few	TRBV29-1	TRBJ1-2	NA	TGCAGCCTGGGGGAGGGGGGCTATGGCTACACCTTC	CSLGEGGYGYTF
few	TRBV2	TRBJ1-5	NA	TGTGCCAGCAGTGCCCACAATCAGCCCCAGCATTTT	CASSAHNQPQHF
NA	TRBV18	TRBJ2-7	TRBD2	TGTGCCAGCTCACGTGGGACTAGCGGCAGACTCTACGAGCAGTACTTC	CASSRGTSGRLYEQYF
once	TRBV19	TRBJ2-7	TRBD1	TGTGCCAGTAGTGCACGGGACAGGGGCTACGAGCAGTACTTC	CASSARDRGYEQYF
few	TRBV9	TRBJ2-5	TRBD1	TGTGCCAGCAGCGCCGGGACAGGGGGCGGTAGCCGAGAGACCCAGTACTTC	CASSAGTGGGSRETQYF
NA	TRBV27	TRBJ2-5	TRBD2	TGTGCCAGCAGTTTAAGTACTAGCGGGGGAGAAGAGACCCAGTACTTC	CASSLSTSGGEETQYF
NA	TRBV7-2	TRBJ2-5	NA	TGTGCCAGCAGCACCAACAGGGCGGTTGGCTTGGAGACCCAGTACTTC	CASSTNRAVGLETQYF
NA	TRBV13	TRBJ2-1	TRBD1	TGTGCCAGCAGCCGCCGGACAGGGCTCTACAATGAGCAGTTCTTC	CASSRRTGLYNEQFF
few	TRBV7-6	TRBJ1-2	TRBD1	TGTGCCAGCAGCTTAGGTATTGGGACAGGGAGGAATTACGGCTACACCTTC	CASSLGIGTGRNYGYTF
NA	TRBV2	TRBJ1-1	TRBD1	TGTGCCAGCAGATCCGGGACAGGGGCCCCGAGGACTGAAGCTTTCTTT	CASRSGTGAPRTEAFF